This record looks at one T cell receptor (beta chain) sequence and its context. This entry comes from a study of blood T cell repertoires in COVID-19. In the original processing: Reference gene primer amplification gave nucleated cell count estimates. Profiled with immunoSEQ multiplex PCR; TCRdb holds only in-frame clones, not every one. That table supplies the V and J calls and clone size; D and trimming were determined from the DNA. The table lists hundreds of thousands of clones, around nine tenths of them singletons. The CDR3 totals 17 residues. CDR1 LGHNT and CDR2 FRNRAP come from the germline V gene. Trimming took off 0 bases at V and 3 bases at J, with 18 bases between the two ends. Living in about two dozen US areas, the participants were between roughly 18 and 89 years of age. Assignments of participants to cohorts depended upon their own reported clinical history. No more than 2 weeks before study entry, exposed participants had met a case of COVID-19.

Sequencing was done on a sample of PBMCs or T cells enriched from blood (not recorded which). This receptor was identified in a young woman who had been exposed to COVID-19. The chain is built from TRBV12-5 and TRBJ2-7; maybe TRBD2 (7 bases). CDR3 sequence: CASGLVLERGGNYEQYF. DNA for the CDR3: TGTGCTAGTGGTTTGGTACTAGAGAGGGGGGGCAACTACGAGCAGTACTTC.